This TCR beta chain was retrieved from a study of blood T cell repertoires in COVID-19. The protocol was immunoSEQ multiplex PCR, while the TCRdb copy is restricted to in-frame clones and leaves out a portion. The sample holds roughly 300,000 clones, about 89% seen once. Material: peripheral blood. This TCR was sampled from a man aged 18-30 years who had recovered from COVID-19.

In DNA, the CDR3 is TGTGCCAGCAGGGCCGGGACAGGGAGCTCCTACGAGCAGTACTTC. Residues: CASRAGTGSSYEQYF. This chain connects TRBV6-5 to TRBJ2-7; TRBD1 matches at 9 bases. The CDR3 runs to 15 residues. Germline CDR1 reads MNHEY; CDR2 reads SVGAGI. The trim removed 6 bases at V and 0 bases at J, leaving 6 bases unmatched.